What follows describes a single T cell receptor (beta chain). Its specificity is not known. The CDR3 has 13 amino acids. Per germline, CDR1 SGHTA and CDR2 FQGTGA. Deletions cut 4 bases from V and 1 base from J, with 7 bases between. The data are from a study of T cell responses to AZD1222 COVID-19 vaccine. The study, taken as a whole, reports: No repertoire was sampled before or during the peak T cell response, only after it. Reportedly, nearly half the spike-specific TCRs target unmutated variant regions. Two doses of AZD1222 preceded a rise in Spike-specific TCR breadth and depth.

Sequencing used immunoSEQ multiplex PCR; TCRdb keeps in-frame clones, though not all of them. The table has 150,000 or so clones, approximately 91% seen once. The material was peripheral blood, obtained after recovery from COVID-19. This receptor was obtained from an adult who had recovered from COVID-19. This rearrangement joins TRBV7-3 to TRBJ1-1; D is ambiguous. The CDR3 coding sequence is TGTGCCAGCAGCTCGGACGGGAACACTGAAGCTTTCTTT. This encodes CASSSDGNTEAFF.